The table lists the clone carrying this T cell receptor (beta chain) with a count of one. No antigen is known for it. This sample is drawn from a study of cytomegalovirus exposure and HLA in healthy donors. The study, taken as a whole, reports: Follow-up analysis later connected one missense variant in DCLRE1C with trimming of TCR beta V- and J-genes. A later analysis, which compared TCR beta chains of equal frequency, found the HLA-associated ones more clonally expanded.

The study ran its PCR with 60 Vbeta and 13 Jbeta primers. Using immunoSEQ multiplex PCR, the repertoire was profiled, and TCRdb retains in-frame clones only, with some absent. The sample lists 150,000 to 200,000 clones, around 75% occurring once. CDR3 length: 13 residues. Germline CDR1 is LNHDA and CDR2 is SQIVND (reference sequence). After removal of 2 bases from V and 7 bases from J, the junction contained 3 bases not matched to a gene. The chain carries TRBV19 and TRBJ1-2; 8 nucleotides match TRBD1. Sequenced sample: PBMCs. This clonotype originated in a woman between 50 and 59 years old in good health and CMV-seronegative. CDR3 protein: CASSIQGACGYTF. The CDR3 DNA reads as TGTGCCAGTAGTATACAGGGGGCTTGTGGCTACACCTTC.